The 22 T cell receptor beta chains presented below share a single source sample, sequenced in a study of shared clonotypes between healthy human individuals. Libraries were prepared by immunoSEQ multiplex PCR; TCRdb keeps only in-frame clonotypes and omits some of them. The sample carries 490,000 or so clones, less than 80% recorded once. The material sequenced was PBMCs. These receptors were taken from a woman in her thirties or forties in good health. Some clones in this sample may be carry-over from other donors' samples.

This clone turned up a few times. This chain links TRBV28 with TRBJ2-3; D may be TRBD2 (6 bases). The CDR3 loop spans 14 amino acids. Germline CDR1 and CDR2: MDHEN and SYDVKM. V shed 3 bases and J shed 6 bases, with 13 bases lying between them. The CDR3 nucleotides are TGTGCCAGCAGTTTGGTGCCGGGAGATGATACGCAGTATTTT. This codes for CASSLVPGDDTQYF.

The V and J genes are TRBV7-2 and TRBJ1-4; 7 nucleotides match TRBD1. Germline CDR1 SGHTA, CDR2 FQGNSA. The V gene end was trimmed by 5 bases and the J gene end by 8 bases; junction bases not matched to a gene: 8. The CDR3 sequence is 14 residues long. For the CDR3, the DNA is TGTGCCAGCAGCCCCGGGTCGACAGGGGAAAAACTGTTTTTT. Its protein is CASSPGSTGEKLFF.

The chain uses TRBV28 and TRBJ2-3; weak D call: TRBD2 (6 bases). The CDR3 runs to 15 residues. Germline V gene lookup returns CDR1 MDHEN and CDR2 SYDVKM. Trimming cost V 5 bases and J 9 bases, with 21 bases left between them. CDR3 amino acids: CASSRTSGPPGTQYF. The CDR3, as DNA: TGTGCCAGCAGTCGGACGAGCGGGCCCCCCGGAACGCAGTATTTT. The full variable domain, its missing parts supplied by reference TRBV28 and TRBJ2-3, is DVKVTQSSRYLVKRTGEKVFLECVQDMDHENMFWYRQDPGLGLRLIYFSYDVKMKEKGDIPEGYSVSREKKERFSLILESASTNQTSMYLCASSRTSGPPGTQYFGPGTRLTVL.

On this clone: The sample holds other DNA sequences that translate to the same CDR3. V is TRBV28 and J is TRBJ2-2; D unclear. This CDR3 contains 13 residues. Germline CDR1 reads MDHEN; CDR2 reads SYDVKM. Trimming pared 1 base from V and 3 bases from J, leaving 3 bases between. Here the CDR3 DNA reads TGTGCCAGCAGTTTATCTTACACCGGGGAGCTGTTTTTT. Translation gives CASSLSYTGELFF.

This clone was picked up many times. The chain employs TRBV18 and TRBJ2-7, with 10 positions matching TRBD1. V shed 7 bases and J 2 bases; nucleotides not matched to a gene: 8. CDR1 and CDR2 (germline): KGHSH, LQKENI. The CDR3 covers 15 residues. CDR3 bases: TGTGCCAGCTTACCGGGACAGGGGATTACCTACGAGCAGTACTTC. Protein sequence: CASLPGQGITYEQYF.

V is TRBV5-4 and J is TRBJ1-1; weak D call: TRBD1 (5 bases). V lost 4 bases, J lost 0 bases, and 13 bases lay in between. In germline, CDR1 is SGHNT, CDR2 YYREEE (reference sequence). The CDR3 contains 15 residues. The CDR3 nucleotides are TGTGCCAGCAGCCCGACAGCACTGATGAACACTGAAGCTTTCTTT. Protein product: CASSPTALMNTEAFF.

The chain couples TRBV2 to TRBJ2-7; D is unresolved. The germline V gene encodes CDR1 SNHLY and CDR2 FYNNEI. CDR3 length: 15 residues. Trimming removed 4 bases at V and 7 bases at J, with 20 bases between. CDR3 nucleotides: TGTGCCAGCAGTGTAGCCCCTAGAGGACCGGGTGAGCAGTACTTC. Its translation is CASSVAPRGPGEQYF.

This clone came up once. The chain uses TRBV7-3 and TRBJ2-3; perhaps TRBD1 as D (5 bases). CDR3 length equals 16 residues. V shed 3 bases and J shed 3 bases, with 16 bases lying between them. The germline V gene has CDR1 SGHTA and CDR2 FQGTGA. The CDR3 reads CASSLQGTLGTDTQYF. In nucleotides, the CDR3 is TGTGCCAGCAGCTTGCAGGGAACCCTCGGGACAGATACGCAGTATTTT.

As DNA, the CDR3 is TGTGCCAGCAGCTTCCCGGGGGGCACAGATACGCAGTATTTT. Translated: CASSFPGGTDTQYF. The V call is TRBV7-9, the J call TRBJ2-3, with D possibly TRBD2 on 6 matching bases. This CDR3 spans 14 amino acids. Germline V gives CDR1 SEHNR, CDR2 FQNEAQ (reference sequence). Trimming shortened V by 3 bases and J by 1 base, and 8 bases separated the two germline ends.

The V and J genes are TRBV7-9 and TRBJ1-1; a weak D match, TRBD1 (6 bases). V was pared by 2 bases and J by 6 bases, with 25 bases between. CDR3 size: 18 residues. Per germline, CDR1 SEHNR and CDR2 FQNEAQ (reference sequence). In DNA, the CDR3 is TGTGCCAGCAGCTTACCGAGGGGGGGAAGACCGGGGATCGCTGAAGCTTTCTTT. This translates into CASSLPRGGRPGIAEAFF.

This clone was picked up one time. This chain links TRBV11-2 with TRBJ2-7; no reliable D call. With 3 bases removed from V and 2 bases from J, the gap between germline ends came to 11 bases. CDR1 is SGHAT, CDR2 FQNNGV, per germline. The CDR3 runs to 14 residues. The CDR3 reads CASSFWGLPYEQYF. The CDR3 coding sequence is TGTGCCAGCAGCTTCTGGGGTTTGCCCTACGAGCAGTACTTC.

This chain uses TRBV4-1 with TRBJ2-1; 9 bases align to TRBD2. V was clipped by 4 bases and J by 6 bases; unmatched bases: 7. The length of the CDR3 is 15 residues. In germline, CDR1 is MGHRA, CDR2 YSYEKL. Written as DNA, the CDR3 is TGCGCCAGCAGCCCGGGGGGTAGCGGGAGCAATGAGCAGTTCTTC. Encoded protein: CASSPGGSGSNEQFF.

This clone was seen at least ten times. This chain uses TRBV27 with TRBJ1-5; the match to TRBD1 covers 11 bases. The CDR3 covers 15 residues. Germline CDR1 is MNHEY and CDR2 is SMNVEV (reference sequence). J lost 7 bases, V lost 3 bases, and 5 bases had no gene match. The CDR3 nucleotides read TGTGCCAGCAGTTTTGGGACAGGGGGGGAACAGCCCCAGCATTTT. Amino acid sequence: CASSFGTGGEQPQHF.

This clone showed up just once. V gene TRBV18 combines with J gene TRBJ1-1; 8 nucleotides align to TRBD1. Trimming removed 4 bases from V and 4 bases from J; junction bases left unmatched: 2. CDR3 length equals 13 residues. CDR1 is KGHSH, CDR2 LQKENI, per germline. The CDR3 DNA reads TGTGCCAGCTCACTGGACAGGGCCACTGAAGCTTTCTTT. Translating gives CASSLDRATEAFF.

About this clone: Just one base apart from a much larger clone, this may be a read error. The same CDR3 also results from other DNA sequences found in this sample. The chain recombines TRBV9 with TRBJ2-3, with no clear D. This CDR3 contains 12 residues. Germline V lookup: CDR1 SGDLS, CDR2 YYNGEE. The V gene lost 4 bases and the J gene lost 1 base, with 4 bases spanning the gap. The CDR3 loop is CASSPRTDTQYF. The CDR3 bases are TGTGCCAGCAGCCCTCGCACAGATACGCAGTATTTT.

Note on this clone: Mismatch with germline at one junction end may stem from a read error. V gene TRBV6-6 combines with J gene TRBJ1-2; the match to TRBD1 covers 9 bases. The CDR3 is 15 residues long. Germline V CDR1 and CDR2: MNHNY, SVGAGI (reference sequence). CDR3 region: CASTPPPPGTGLVSF. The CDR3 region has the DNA TGTGCCAGCACACCACCGCCGCCAGGGACAGGGCTCGTTTCCTTC.

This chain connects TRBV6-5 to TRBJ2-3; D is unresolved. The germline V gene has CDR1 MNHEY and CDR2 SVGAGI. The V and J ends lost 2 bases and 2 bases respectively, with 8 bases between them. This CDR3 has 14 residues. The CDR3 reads CASSYGQVTDTQYF. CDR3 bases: TGTGCCAGCAGTTACGGGCAGGTCACAGATACGCAGTATTTT.

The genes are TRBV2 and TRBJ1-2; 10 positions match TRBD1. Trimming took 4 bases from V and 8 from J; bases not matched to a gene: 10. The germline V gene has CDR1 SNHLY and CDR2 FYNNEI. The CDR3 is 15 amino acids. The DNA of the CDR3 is TGTGCCAGCAGTGGGTGGGACAGGGGAGGTCAGGGCTACACCTTC. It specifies CASSGWDRGGQGYTF.

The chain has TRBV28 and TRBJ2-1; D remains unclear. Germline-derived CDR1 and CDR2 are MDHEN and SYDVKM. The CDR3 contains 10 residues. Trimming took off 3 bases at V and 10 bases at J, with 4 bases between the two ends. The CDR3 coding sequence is TGTGCCAGCAGTTTCAGGGAGCAGTTCTTC. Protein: CASSFREQFF.

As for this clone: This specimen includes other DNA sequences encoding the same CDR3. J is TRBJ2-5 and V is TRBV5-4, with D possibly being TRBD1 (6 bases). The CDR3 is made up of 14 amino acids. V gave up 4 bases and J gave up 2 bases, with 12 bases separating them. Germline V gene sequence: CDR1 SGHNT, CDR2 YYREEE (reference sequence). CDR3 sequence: CASSLGTSQETQYF. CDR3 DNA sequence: TGTGCCAGCAGCCTAGGGACATCTCAAGAGACCCAGTACTTC.

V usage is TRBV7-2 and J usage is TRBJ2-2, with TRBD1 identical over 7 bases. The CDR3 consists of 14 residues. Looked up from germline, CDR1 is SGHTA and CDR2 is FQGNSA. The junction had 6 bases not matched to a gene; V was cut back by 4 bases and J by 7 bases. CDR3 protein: CASSSGTARGELFF. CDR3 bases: TGTGCCAGCAGCTCCGGGACAGCGCGCGGGGAGCTGTTTTTT. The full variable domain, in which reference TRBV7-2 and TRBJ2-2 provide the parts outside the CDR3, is GAGVSQSPSNKVTEKGKDVELRCDPISGHTALYWYRQSLGQGLEFLIYFQGNSAPDKSGLPSDRFSAERTGGSVSTLTIQRTQQEDSAVYLCASSSGTARGELFFGEGSRLTVL.

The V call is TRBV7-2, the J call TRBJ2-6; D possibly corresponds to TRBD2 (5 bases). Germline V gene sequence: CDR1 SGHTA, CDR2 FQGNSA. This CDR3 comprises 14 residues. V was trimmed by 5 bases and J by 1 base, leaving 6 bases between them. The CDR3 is CASSRGSGANVLTF. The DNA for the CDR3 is TGTGCCAGCAGCCGAGGGTCTGGGGCCAACGTCCTGACTTTC.